Detailed here is one TCR beta chain. The antigen it binds to is not known. No base qualities exist here, and no much larger clone lies one base off it. In the ophthalmopathy patients, disease was moderately to severely active, with a Clinical Activity Score of 3 or more, a NOSPECS grade of 4 or more, and a duration of less than 3 months. Any patient with an uncontrolled infection, another autoimmune disease, pregnancy or lactation was excluded. Diagnoses were established on the basis of clinical symptoms, serum thyroxine and TRAb, thyroid ultrasound, and orbital computed tomography. PBMCs were separated from 10 ml of fresh peripheral blood using Ficoll-Paque density gradient centrifugation. Trizol reagent was used to extract total RNA, and RNA quality was then checked on an Agilent 2100 Bioanalyzer. The data were taken from a study of T cells in Graves' hyperthyroidism and ophthalmopathy (dated by TCRdb to about 2019). For the wider study: Peripheral blood samples were taken at initial diagnosis, before any treatment was given. To identify TCR V-J signatures that set the groups apart, the researchers used a discovery cohort of roughly 100 patients, made up of roughly 45 with Graves' ophthalmopathy and some 55 with stable Graves' hyperthyroidism. An independent validation cohort of some 18 hyperthyroidism patients and 17 patients who later progressed to ophthalmopathy tested prospective prediction of ophthalmopathy. The approximately 100 discovery patients were randomly divided into training and test sets at a 7:3 ratio. Thyroid tissue and blood T-cell repertoires from several Graves' hyperthyroidism patients were also compared in the study. After blood sampling, hyperthyroidism patients were treated with methimazole at a starting dose of 30 mg daily, and ophthalmopathy patients were treated with high-dose intravenous methylprednisolone. The paper reports TCR Vbeta CDR3 sequencing of approximately 140 peripheral blood samples: fewer than 50 ophthalmopathy, under 80 hyperthyroidism and approximately 17 progressor patients.

On the study overall, not on this receptor specifically: Most expanded thyroid clonotypes (frequency above 0.001) were also detected in blood, a finding suggesting that blood repertoires may reflect thyroid immune responses. In cross-validation, a model built on a 13 V-J signature told ophthalmopathy apart from stable hyperthyroidism with approximately 90% sensitivity and around 83% specificity, and in testing the same model reached 80%/75%. During validation, the model predicted progression to ophthalmopathy a median of around 7 months ahead of onset, with approximately 70% sensitivity and 72.22% specificity. Sample size was not statistically predetermined, and blinding of investigators to group allocation was not performed.

TCR beta CDR3 regions were amplified from RNA transcripts. The TCR CDR3 was subjected to a first round of RT-PCR using the HTBI primer set and the Qiagen OneStep RT-PCR kit. Libraries were constructed in a second round of multiplex PCR, after which size selection and purification were carried out. Paired-end sequencing of the libraries was performed with 100 bp reads on an Illumina HiSeq2000. The study's own analysis went as follows. SOAPnuke was used to process the raw data, with reads discarded if the reads contained adapters or uncalled bases, had a mean Phred below 15, or lacked an exact constant-primer or identifier match. High-quality paired reads were merged using COPE v1.2.5, and each unique nucleotide sequence was defined as a clonotype. Clonotypes were aligned to IMGT TRBV, TRBD and TRBJ reference segments using MiTCR v1.1. Only V-J combinations with frequency above 0.0001, covering 99% to 99.2% of repertoires, were analysed. The TCS score was defined as the ratio of F50 (clonal expansion) to E x V (chaos), calculated using BLOSUM62-based TCRdist between CDR3 peptides within each V-J. Welch's t-statistics and random forest reduced around 520 V-J features to around 14, which were used in a naive Bayes classifier (R e1071). TCRdb reanalyzed the raw reads on its own, using fastp at Q25 for trimming and MiXCR for clone calling, and kept in-frame beta chains. Each entry merges the rows of one CDR3 protein and shows their most common DNA and genes. The V and J calls come from TCRdb's annotation, not from the publication. Within this sample are approximately 330,000 distinct CDR3 sequences, with roughly 13% of them counted one time only. The ten largest account for roughly 33% of the sample.

From the cysteine through the phenylalanine, the CDR3 covers 15 amino acids. CDR3 DNA is the only sequence kept; it has 45 bases, read in frame from the first base. As encoded in the germline V gene, CDR1 is SGHVS while CDR2 is FQNEAQ. V drops 4 bases and J drops 5 bases, leaving 14 bases in between. The sequence derives from a woman between 40 and 50 years old with Graves' ophthalmopathy. This receptor chain uses TRBV7-8 and TRBJ1-4, with TRBD1 tentatively as D gene (6 bases match). Sample: blood. The nucleotide sequence reads as follows: TGTGCCAGCAGCTCTTGGTGGACAGTAAATGAAAAACTGTTTTTT. This codes for CASSSWWTVNEKLFF. Full variable domain (CDR3 extended with the reference TRBV7-8 and TRBJ1-4 proteins): GAGVSQSPRYKVAKRGQDVALRCDPISGHVSLFWYQQALGQGPEFLTYFQNEAQLDKSGLPSDRFFAERPEGSVSTLKIQRTQQEDSAVYLCASSSWWTVNEKLFFGSGTQLSVL.